This T cell receptor (beta chain) was captured by sequencing in a study of T cells in Graves' hyperthyroidism and ophthalmopathy (dated 2019 in TCRdb). General notes on the study: Peripheral blood was sampled at the time of initial diagnosis, prior to any treatment. A discovery cohort of 95 to 100 patients, 43 with Graves' ophthalmopathy and 57 with stable Graves' hyperthyroidism, was used to find distinguishing TCR V-J signatures. An independent validation cohort of fewer than 20 hyperthyroidism patients and approximately 17 patients who later progressed to ophthalmopathy tested prospective prediction of ophthalmopathy. For training and testing, the 110 or so patients in the discovery cohort were randomly divided in a 7:3 ratio. In addition, the study compared T-cell repertoires in thyroid tissue and in blood from five to seven Graves' hyperthyroidism patients. After sampling, hyperthyroidism patients received methimazole starting at 30 mg daily, and ophthalmopathy patients received high-dose intravenous methylprednisolone. The paper reports TCR Vbeta CDR3 sequencing of approximately 140 peripheral blood samples: 43 ophthalmopathy, over 70 hyperthyroidism and roughly 17 progressor patients.

General study outcomes and caveats: In validation, the model predicted progression to ophthalmopathy with 65% to 71% sensitivity and 72% to 85% specificity, a median of 6.5 months before onset. Sample size was not statistically predetermined, and blinding of investigators to group allocation was not performed. Ophthalmopathy was separated from stable hyperthyroidism by a 13 V-J signature model, with around 90% sensitivity and 81% to 82% specificity obtained in cross-validation and 80%/75% obtained in testing. Most expanded thyroid clonotypes (frequency above 0.001) were also detected in blood, a finding suggesting that blood repertoires may reflect thyroid immune responses.

A note on this clonotype: The target of this receptor is not known. Base qualities were left out, and no much larger clone turns up one base away.

Graves' hyperthyroidism was defined as stable when no progression to ophthalmopathy occurred over 18 months of follow-up. The hyperthyroidism patients were between 18 and 65 years old and newly diagnosed, with a disease duration of less than 2 months. The study excluded patients with uncontrolled infections, other autoimmune diseases, pregnancy or lactation. Diagnoses were based on clinical symptoms, serum thyroxine and TRAb, thyroid ultrasound and orbital computed tomography. PBMCs were isolated from more than 8 ml of fresh peripheral blood by Ficoll-Paque density gradient centrifugation. Trizol reagent was used to extract total RNA, and RNA quality was then checked on an Agilent 2100 Bioanalyzer. Germline trimming amounts to 2 bases on V and 6 bases on J, with 4 as the count of junction bases outside the gene matches. Taken from cysteine to phenylalanine, the CDR3 has 13 residues. Only the CDR3 DNA stays, 39 bases, in frame from base 1. In the germline V gene, CDR1 corresponds to SGHDN and CDR2 to FVKESK.

Amplification of TCR beta CDR3 regions was carried out from RNA transcripts. The TCR CDR3 was subjected to a first round of RT-PCR using the HTBI primer set and the Qiagen OneStep RT-PCR kit. A second multiplex PCR round built the libraries, followed by size selection and purification. Paired-end sequencing of the libraries was performed with 100 bp reads on an Illumina HiSeq2000. The original methods were these. SOAPnuke was used to process the raw data, with reads discarded if the reads contained adapters or uncalled bases, had a mean Phred below 15, or lacked an exact constant-primer or identifier match. COPE v1.2.5 was used to merge the high-quality paired reads, and each unique nucleotide sequence was defined as a clonotype. Clonotypes were aligned to IMGT TRBV, TRBD and TRBJ reference segments using MiTCR v1.1. The analysis was restricted to V-J combinations with a frequency above 0.0001, which together covered just over 99% of the repertoires. The TCS score was defined as the ratio of F50 (clonal expansion) to E x V (chaos), calculated using BLOSUM62-based TCRdist between CDR3 peptides within each V-J. Welch's t-statistics and random forest reduced 514 V-J features to roughly 13, which were used in a naive Bayes classifier (R e1071). The public reads were reanalyzed by TCRdb: fastp trimming at Q25, MiXCR alignment, in-frame beta chains only. Each record represents a unique CDR3 protein, reported with the most common genes and DNA among its rows. These V and J calls originate from TCRdb's pipeline instead of the authors' own analysis. In this sample the table shows about 560,000 distinct CDR3 sequences, about a sixth of which occur a single time. The ten top clones hold about 7% of the sample.

Sequences were obtained from blood. The sequence links TRBV14 to TRBJ2-7, with 7 bases matching TRBD2. The source is a woman aged 30 to 39 with Graves' hyperthyroidism. The DNA sequence is as follows: TGTGCCAGCAGCCAAATAACTAGCGTCGAGCAGTACTTC. This encodes CASSQITSVEQYF.